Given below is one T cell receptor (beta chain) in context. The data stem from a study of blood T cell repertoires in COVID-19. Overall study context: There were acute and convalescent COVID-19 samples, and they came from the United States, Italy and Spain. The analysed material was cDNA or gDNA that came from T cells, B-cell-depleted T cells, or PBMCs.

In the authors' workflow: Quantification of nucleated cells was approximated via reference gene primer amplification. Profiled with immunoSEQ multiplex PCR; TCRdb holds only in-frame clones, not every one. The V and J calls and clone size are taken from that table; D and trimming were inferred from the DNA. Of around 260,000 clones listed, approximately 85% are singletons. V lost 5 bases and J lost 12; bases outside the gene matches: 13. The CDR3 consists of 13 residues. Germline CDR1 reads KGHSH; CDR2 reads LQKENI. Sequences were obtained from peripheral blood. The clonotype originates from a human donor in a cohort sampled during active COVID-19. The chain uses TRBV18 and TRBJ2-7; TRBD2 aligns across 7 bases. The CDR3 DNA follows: TGTGCCAGCTCATCGGACCTTTTAAGCGGGACGTACTTC. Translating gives CASSSDLLSGTYF.